Shown below are 14 T cell receptor beta chains from a single sample sequenced in a study of control samples from healthy donors and cancer patients. Data came from immunoSEQ multiplex PCR; TCRdb stores just in-frame clones and leaves some out. This table holds approximately 70,000 clones, roughly 89% found once. The sample consisted of PBMCs. These TCRs come from a man aged 55 to 69 with lung cancer.

The chain links TRBV2 to TRBJ1-5; the D is unclear. Germline assignment: CDR1 SNHLY and CDR2 FYNNEI. Trimming took 8 bases from V and 0 from J, leaving 8 bases between them. CDR3 length: 13 amino acids. CDR3 sequence reads: CASGRDSNQPQHF. The CDR3 bases are TGTGCCAGCGGAAGAGATAGCAATCAGCCCCAGCATTTT.

This clone was found once. V is TRBV6-5 and J is TRBJ2-3; TRBD2 matches at 9 bases. This CDR3 contains 13 residues. The germline gives CDR1 MNHEY, CDR2 SVGAGI. The V gene end was trimmed by 6 bases and the J gene end by 10 bases; junction bases not matched to a gene: 8. CDR3 residues: CASRLAGQHSQYF. For the CDR3, the DNA is TGTGCCAGCAGGCTAGCGGGACAACACTCGCAGTATTTT.

This clone was picked up one time. The V gene is TRBV29-1, the J gene TRBJ2-5, with no clear D. Trimming left V 7 bases short and J 2 bases short, with 5 bases between. The CDR3 is made up of 10 amino acids. Germline assignment: CDR1 SQVTM and CDR2 ANQGSEA. The CDR3 loop reads CSAWQETQYF. The DNA of the CDR3 is TGCAGCGCTTGGCAAGAGACCCAGTACTTC.

The CDR3 coding sequence is TGTGCCTGGAGTGGACACTCAACTAATGAAAAACTGTTTTTT. It is translated as CAWSGHSTNEKLFF. The chain is built from TRBV30 and TRBJ1-4; no clear D gene. In germline, CDR1 is GTSNPN, CDR2 SVGIG (reference sequence). The CDR3 is 14 residues long. V lost 1 base and J 0 bases, leaving 6 bases between the germline ends.

The chain joins TRBV11-3 to TRBJ1-4, with 7 bases aligning to TRBD1. The germline V gene encodes CDR1 SGHNT and CDR2 YENEEA. The ends lost 5 bases at V and 0 bases at J; junction bases unmatched: 6. The CDR3 length is 16 residues. CDR3 in DNA: TGTGCCAGCAGCCCCGGGGACAGTACAACTAATGAAAAACTGTTTTTT. As protein: CASSPGDSTTNEKLFF.

This sequence joins TRBV5-4 and TRBJ2-5; 8 bases are shared with TRBD1. This CDR3 has 15 residues. The germline V gene encodes CDR1 SGHNT and CDR2 YYREEE (reference sequence). J was trimmed by 4 bases and V by 3 bases; bases with no gene match: 8. The CDR3 protein is CASSSIDRGLETQYF. Written as DNA, the CDR3 is TGTGCCAGCAGCTCCATAGACAGGGGCTTAGAGACCCAGTACTTC.

The chain has TRBV7-2 and TRBJ1-5, with D possibly matching TRBD1 (5 bases). V lost 2 bases and J lost 2, with 10 bases in between. This CDR3 is built from 15 residues. Germline V gene sequence: CDR1 SGHTA, CDR2 FQGNSA. The CDR3 spells CASSLQGGGNQPQHF. Written as DNA, the CDR3 is TGTGCCAGCAGCTTACAGGGAGGAGGCAATCAGCCCCAGCATTTT.

The J gene is TRBJ1-6, the V gene TRBV5-1, with D unclear. Germline-derived CDR1 and CDR2 are SGHRS and YFSETQ. The CDR3 consists of 17 residues. V shed 5 bases and J shed 0 bases, with 15 bases lying between them. The chain's CDR3 is CASRVSGPSSYNSPLHF. For the CDR3, the DNA is TGCGCCAGCAGGGTTTCGGGCCCGAGCTCCTATAATTCACCCCTCCACTTT.

This rearrangement joins TRBV7-3 to TRBJ2-6, with TRBD1 as a possible D gene (6 bases). This CDR3 region has 15 residues. Germline V gives CDR1 SGHTA, CDR2 FQGTGA. Trimming pared 6 bases from V and 4 bases from J, leaving 13 bases between. As DNA, the CDR3 is TGTGCCAGCAGGGAGCTGGGGGCAGGGGCCAACGTCCTGACTTTC. Translated, it gives CASRELGAGANVLTF.

This chain links TRBV18 with TRBJ2-5; 7 positions match TRBD2. The CDR3 contains 13 residues. CDR1 and CDR2 (germline): KGHSH, LQKENI. Trimming took 3 bases from V and 5 from J; bases not matched to a gene: 3. This CDR3 is CASSPQGGETQYF. For the CDR3, the DNA is TGTGCCAGCTCACCGCAGGGAGGGGAGACCCAGTACTTC.

V gene TRBV5-1 combines with J gene TRBJ1-6; TRBD1 matches at 11 bases. The junction had 7 bases not matched to a gene; V was cut back by 4 bases and J by 4 bases. Germline V gives CDR1 SGHRS, CDR2 YFSETQ. The CDR3 contains 17 residues. CDR3 protein: CASSPGQGASYNSPLHF. CDR3 in DNA: TGCGCCAGCAGCCCAGGACAGGGGGCTTCTTATAATTCACCCCTCCACTTT.

The chain couples TRBV15 to TRBJ1-4, with D possibly TRBD1 on 6 matching bases. There are 15 residues in the CDR3. V shed 5 bases and J shed 5 bases, with 15 bases lying between them. Germline lookup yields CDR1 LNHNV and CDR2 YYDKDF (reference sequence). This CDR3 reads CATSLQAGVNEKLFF. DNA of the CDR3: TGTGCCACCAGCCTCCAGGCAGGGGTGAATGAAAAACTGTTTTTT.

The genes are TRBV7-9 and TRBJ2-3, with 9 bases that match TRBD1. V was pared by 5 bases and J by 5 bases, with 8 bases of the junction left unmatched. There are 15 residues in the CDR3. Looked up from germline, CDR1 is SEHNR and CDR2 is FQNEAQ (reference sequence). CDR3 residues: CASSARDRAGDTQYF. In DNA form, the CDR3 reads TGTGCCAGCAGCGCGAGGGACAGGGCGGGAGATACGCAGTATTTT.

The CDR3 DNA reads as TGTGCCACCAACAGGGATAGCAATCAGCCCCAGCATTTT. It yields the protein CATNRDSNQPQHF. The chain uses TRBV24-1 and TRBJ1-5, with a weak D call TRBD1 (6 bases). Germline V CDR1 and CDR2: KGHDR, SFDVKD. The CDR3 loop spans 13 amino acids. Trimming took off 8 bases at V and 0 bases at J, with 7 bases between the two ends.